The 5 T cell receptor beta chains below all came from one sample that was sequenced in a study of post-analysis software for immune sequencing data. Study-level findings and limits: Relative to controls, patients had about 5 TRBV segments at higher frequency, with TRBV5-6, TRBV5-1 and TRBV20-1 among these.

Prepared libraries of TCR beta cDNA carried unique molecular identifiers. Each CDR3 protein is one row after TCRdb ran MiXCR on the PCR reads. The sample records about 560,000 distinct CDR3 sequences, roughly 47% being singletons. The antigens for these receptors are not known. Material: blood. These receptors were obtained from a girl between 5 and 17 years old with multiple sclerosis.

The chain links TRBV6-5 to TRBJ1-1, with 7 bases that match TRBD1. The V segment lost 0 bases and the J segment 4 bases; nucleotides outside the gene matches: 2. The CDR3 has 14 residues. Germline CDR1 reads MNHEY; CDR2 reads SVGAGI. CDR3 amino acids: CASSYSNRGTEAFF. In DNA form, the CDR3 reads TGTGCCAGCAGTTACTCGAACAGGGGCACTGAAGCTTTCTTT.

V usage is TRBV21-1 and J usage is TRBJ1-2. TRBV21-1 is a listed pseudogene. The CDR3 extends over 15 amino acids. The CDR3 DNA reads as TGTGCCAGCAGCAAAGGCCTAAAGTCGTTATATGGCTACACCTTC. Encoded protein: CASSKGLKSLYGYTF.

This chain uses TRBV4-1 with TRBJ2-1, with no clear D. This CDR3 has 14 amino acids. V was pared by 4 bases and J by 3 bases, with 10 bases between. The germline V gene encodes CDR1 MGHRA and CDR2 YSYEKL. The CDR3 here is CASSRSSLYNEQFF. CDR3 in DNA: TGCGCCAGCAGCCGATCTAGTCTCTACAATGAGCAGTTCTTC.

This clonotype was counted a single time. The chain employs TRBV5-1 and TRBJ2-1, with 7 bases fitting TRBD1. The ends lost 3 bases at V and 9 bases at J; junction bases unmatched: 12. From germline, CDR1 is SGHRS and CDR2 YFSETQ. The CDR3 spans 15 residues. CDR3 DNA sequence: TGCGCCAGCAGCTCAATAATGGGGACAGAGAGTGAGCAGTTCTTC. It yields the protein CASSSIMGTESEQFF.

The V call is TRBV12-3 or TRBV12-4, the J call TRBJ2-3; D not certain. The CDR3 has 12 amino acids. V lost 6 bases, J lost 6 bases, and 10 bases lay in between. CDR3 sequence: CASRASADTQYF. CDR3 nucleotide sequence: TGTGCCAGCAGAGCGAGCGCCGATACGCAGTATTTT.